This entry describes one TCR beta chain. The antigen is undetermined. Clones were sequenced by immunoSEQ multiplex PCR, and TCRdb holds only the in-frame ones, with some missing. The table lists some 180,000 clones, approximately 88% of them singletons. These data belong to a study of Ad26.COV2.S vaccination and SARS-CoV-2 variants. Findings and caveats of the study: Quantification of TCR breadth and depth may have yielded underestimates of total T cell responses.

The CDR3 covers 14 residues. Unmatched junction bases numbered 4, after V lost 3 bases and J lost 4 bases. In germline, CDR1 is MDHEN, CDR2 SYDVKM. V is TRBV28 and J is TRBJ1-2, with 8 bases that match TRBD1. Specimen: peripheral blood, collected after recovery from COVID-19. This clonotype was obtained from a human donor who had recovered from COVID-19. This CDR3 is CASSLVDRAYGYTF. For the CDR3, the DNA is TGTGCCAGCAGTTTGGTGGACAGGGCCTATGGCTACACCTTC.